This T cell receptor (beta chain) was identified in a study of blood T cells in healthy people across ages. Study observations and caveats: Getting older went along with TCR beta diversity per million T cells dropping roughly linearly. Diversity was higher, and naive CD4+ cells more numerous, in long-lived donors than in aged donors.

There were at least 5 micrograms of total RNA extracted from every sample. About this clonotype: What it binds is unknown.

The authors ran a second PCR of about 7 to 11 cycles using a sample-barcoded 5' primer and a J-beta primer mix. Each TCR beta cDNA got a 12-nucleotide random molecular identifier. TCRdb called the 5' RACE reads again in MiXCR, with one record for every CDR3 protein. The sample gives some 1.1 million distinct CDR3 sequences, around two fifths of which show up once; less than 15% is in the top ten. Deletions cut 5 bases from V and 12 bases from J, with 23 bases between. The CDR3 has 15 amino acids. Sequencing input: blood. The rearrangement links TRBV12-3 or TRBV12-4 to TRBJ2-1; D is possibly TRBD1 (6 bases). This clonotype originated in a man between 18 and 35 years old in good health. CDR3 nucleotides: TGTGCCAGCAGTCCCCGGGACAATCGAGATGATGGGCAGTTCTTC. Its protein product is CASSPRDNRDDGQFF.